Listed below are T cell receptor beta chains from one sample, sequenced in a study of shared clonotypes between healthy human individuals. Profiled with immunoSEQ multiplex PCR; TCRdb holds only in-frame clones, not every one. The sample lists more than 2,000,000 clones; around nine tenths were seen once. Sequences were obtained from naive CD4+ T cells sorted from blood. These receptors were taken from a man aged 18 to 35 in good health. The conserved cysteine and the conserved F or W are not part of the CDR3 here. The listing skips clone size in some rows; elsewhere it reads once, few, many or a size class.

>13|.|TRBJ1-4|TRBV29-1
SVAFTADGNEKLF
>14|.|TRBJ2-3|TRBV10-1
ASSELSLPTPDTQY
>12|.|TRBJ2-5|TRBV10-1
ASSESGAGETQY
>10|.|TRBJ1-1|TRBV10-1
ATRLWGRRAF
>12|.|TRBJ2-1|TRBV7-8
ASSLNGRGNEQF
>12|.|TRBJ2-1|TRBV29-1
SVERGSSYNEQF
>14|.|TRBJ1-3|TRBV4-1
ASSQREGQPRNTIY
>12|.|TRBJ1-6|TRBV27
ASSYQRSNSPLH
>12|.|TRBJ2-1|TRBV18
ASSPGRTYNEQF
>13|.|TRBJ1-6|TRBV9
ASSAFGPDAGALH
>13|.|TRBJ2-7|TRBV19
ASRDRAGGGSEQY
>13|once|TRBJ2-3|TRBV30
AWSVRRGVTDTQY
>12|.|TRBJ2-7|TRBV7-2
ASSPSGRAYEQY
>14|.|TRBJ1-1|TRBV7-9
ASLLGTGFSFTEAF
>15|.|TRBJ1-5|TRBV10-2
ASSPAFQGVSNQPQH
>13|.|TRBJ1-5|TRBV27
ASSFGAYSNQPQH
>15|.|TRBJ2-2|TRBV19
ASSISSSGGATGELF
>11|.|TRBJ2-5|TRBV30
AWFRDRGQEQY
>12|.|TRBJ1-2|TRBV5-6
ASRWQEGQYGYT
>11|.|TRBJ2-7|TRBV30
AWSSTGLGEQY
>11|.|TRBJ1-2|TRBV2
ASSLVALEGYT
>14|.|TRBJ2-3|TRBV7-9
ASSLDLLGSTDTQY
>12|.|TRBJ1-1|TRBV19
ASSPGPENTEAF
>13|.|TRBJ1-1|TRBV11-2
ASSQRQGAVTEAF
>10|.|TRBJ2-5|TRBV6-6
ASKGQQETQY
>13|.|TRBJ1-5|TRBV6-1
ASSGDRGRYQPQH
>12|.|TRBJ2-3|TRBV18
ASSQQGVTDTQY